This T cell receptor (beta chain) was found in a study of a mutant IDH1 vaccine in newly diagnosed glioma. Overall study context: Across weeks 1, 3, 5, 7, 11, 15, 19 and 23, patients received a vaccination each time, eight in all. Either 4-6 weeks after radiotherapy alone or alongside temozolomide, vaccination was begun. Treated patients had a mean age of approximately 40 years and a roughly 60% male, around 38% female split.

The CDR3 has 13 amino acids. Germline V lookup: CDR1 MNHEY, CDR2 SVGAGI. V shed 3 bases and J shed 6 bases, with 8 bases lying between them. A remark on this clone: Antigen: not known.

Findings of the study overall: Immune responses induced by the vaccine were seen in 93.3% of patients, spanning multiple MHC alleles.

Generated by immunoSEQ multiplex PCR, the TCRdb table keeps only in-frame clones and is missing some. Seen here are about 30,000 clones, 85% to 90% observed once, and the top ten hold less than 25%. Specified time point: week 11, during vaccination. A single vaccine dose contained 300 ug of mutant IDH1 20-mer peptide, and topical imiquimod was used with it. V and J are TRBV6-5 and TRBJ2-2, with D unclear. Here the sequenced sample was PBMCs, taken from a glioma patient whose treatment included an IDH1 peptide vaccine. This TCR was sampled from a man between 18 and 29 years old with glioma. The CDR3 sequence: CASSYSWAGELFF. Here the CDR3 DNA reads TGTGCCAGCAGTTATAGTTGGGCCGGGGAGCTGTTTTTT.